The clone carrying this TCR beta chain was seen ten or more times. The antigen remains undetermined. In germline, CDR1 is MDHEN, CDR2 SYDVKM. Unmatched junction bases numbered 10, after V lost 6 bases and J lost 2 bases. This CDR3 contains 15 residues. Time point described: persistent/refractory GD, antithyroid drugs over 5 years with positive TRAb. Generation of the TCR library employed RNA extracted from PBMCs. Investigators report Graves' disease was diagnosed under American Thyroid Association guidelines. An approximately 10-milliliter sample of peripheral blood was drawn into EDTA tubes. The authors built TCR beta libraries using iRepertoire HTBI primers and Arm-PCR of CDR3 regions. TCRdb re-derived calls from the multiplex PCR reads in MiXCR, one entry per CDR3 protein. The data contain about 470,000 distinct CDR3 sequences, 20% to 25% of them singletons. This sample was included in a study of regulatory T cells in long-lasting Graves disease. As for the study in general: Patients met the persistent Graves' disease definition after over 5 years of antithyroid drugs with positive TSH receptor antibodies. Findings and caveats of the study: Newly diagnosed disease favored TRBV20-1 and TRBJ2-1 over persistent disease.

The sequencing used peripheral blood mononuclear cells (PBMCs), collected when the disease was refractory, from a patient treated with antithyroid drugs. The V gene is TRBV28, the J gene TRBJ2-7; 7 bases line up with TRBD1. This TCR came from a female donor with Graves disease. The CDR3 nucleotides are TGTGCCAGCAGCCTAACGAGGGGGCTAACCTACGAGCAGTACTTC. It translates to CASSLTRGLTYEQYF.